This passage covers 27 T cell receptor beta chains from one sample sequenced in a study of shared clonotypes between healthy human individuals. Profiled with immunoSEQ multiplex PCR; TCRdb holds only in-frame clones, not every one. In the table there are 2 million to 2.5 million clones, more than 80% of which are singletons. Material for sequencing was naive CD4+ T cells from PBMCs. Subset here: CD45RA+ positively selected. These receptors all come from a man aged 18 to 30 in good health. Some clones in this sample may be carry-over from other donors' samples.

With regard to this clone: Additional DNA sequences in this sample encode the identical CDR3. The chain joins TRBV7-9 to TRBJ2-1; the match to TRBD2 covers 12 bases. Germline assignment: CDR1 SEHNR and CDR2 FQNEAQ (reference sequence). V lost 4 bases, J lost 4 bases, and 2 bases stayed unmatched. This CDR3 comprises 15 residues. CDR3 amino acids: CASSSGLAGYNEQFF. The CDR3 DNA is TGTGCCAGCAGCTCGGGACTAGCGGGTTACAATGAGCAGTTCTTC. The full variable domain, in which reference TRBV7-9 and TRBJ2-1 provide the parts outside the CDR3, is DTGVSQNPRHKITKRGQNVTFRCDPISEHNRLYWYRQTLGQGPEFLTYFQNEAQLEKSRLLSDRFSAERPKGSFSTLEIQRTEQGDSAMYLCASSSGLAGYNEQFFGPGTRLTVL.

The chain joins TRBV30 to TRBJ1-2; 7 positions agree with TRBD1. The length of the CDR3 is 11 residues. Trimming took 1 base from V and 7 from J; bases not matched to a gene: 0. Germline CDR1 reads GTSNPN; CDR2 reads SVGIG (reference sequence). CDR3 sequence (DNA): TGTGCCTGGAGTGGACAGGGTGGCTACACCTTC. It is translated as CAWSGQGGYTF.

V and J are TRBV6-5 and TRBJ1-2, with D possibly TRBD1 on 6 matching bases. The CDR3 has 16 residues. Germline lookup yields CDR1 MNHEY and CDR2 SVGAGI. Trimming shortened V by 3 bases and J by 4 bases, and 18 bases separated the two germline ends. The CDR3 reads CASSYTRRGRGYGYTF. The CDR3 coding sequence is TGTGCCAGCAGTTATACCCGCCGGGGGCGAGGCTATGGCTACACCTTC.

The count of this clone is one. The chain carries TRBV27 and TRBJ2-1, with D perhaps assigned TRBD1 or TRBD2 (5 bases each). The CDR3 runs to 15 residues. Germline V lookup: CDR1 MNHEY, CDR2 SMNVEV (reference sequence). V lost 6 bases, J lost 2 bases, and 14 bases lay in between. The CDR3 reads CASRGDVYPYNEQFF. CDR3 in DNA: TGTGCCAGCAGGGGGGACGTATATCCCTACAATGAGCAGTTCTTC.

The rearrangement links TRBV7-9 to TRBJ1-4; 7 positions agree with TRBD1. The ends lost 1 base at V and 11 bases at J; junction bases unmatched: 16. The CDR3 sequence is 17 residues long. Per germline, CDR1 SEHNR and CDR2 FQNEAQ (reference sequence). DNA for the CDR3: TGTGCCAGCAGCTTAGGACAGGGTAGGTTACGGGGGGAGAAACTGTTTTTT. Its translation is CASSLGQGRLRGEKLFF.

This rearrangement joins TRBV5-1 to TRBJ2-1, with TRBD1 matching over 10 bases. This CDR3 spans 16 amino acids. CDR1 SGHRS and CDR2 YFSETQ come from the germline V gene. Trimming took 3 bases from V and 5 from J; bases not matched to a gene: 8. The CDR3 bases are TGCGCCAGCAGCTGGGCCGGGACAGGGGTCAACAATGAGCAGTTCTTC. Translation gives CASSWAGTGVNNEQFF.

This clone was seen only once. The chain recombines TRBV5-1 with TRBJ2-2, with 9 bases identical to TRBD2. V gave up 3 bases and J gave up 2 bases; unmatched junction bases: 5. There are 16 residues in the CDR3. The germline V gene has CDR1 SGHRS and CDR2 YFSETQ. The CDR3 DNA is TGCGCCAGCAGCTCTCTAGCGGGAAAAAACACCGGGGAGCTGTTTTTT. Translating gives CASSSLAGKNTGELFF.

The V gene is TRBV6-6, the J gene TRBJ1-3, with 7 bases lining up with TRBD1. V was pared by 5 bases and J by 0 bases, with 7 bases of the junction left unmatched. The CDR3 has 16 residues. Germline-derived CDR1 and CDR2 are MNHNY and SVGAGI (reference sequence). The CDR3 bases are TGTGCCAGCAGTAGACTACAGGGGAGCTCTGGAAACACCATATATTTT. The encoded protein is CASSRLQGSSGNTIYF.

This sequence joins TRBV9 and TRBJ1-3, with D maybe TRBD1 (5 bases). Germline-derived CDR1 and CDR2 are SGDLS and YYNGEE. CDR3 length equals 18 residues. The V end was cut by 4 bases, the J end by 3 bases, with 23 bases between. As DNA, the CDR3 is TGTGCCAGCAGCACCAGTGGGACCTTCGACTCAGGTGGAAACACCATATATTTT. It yields the protein CASSTSGTFDSGGNTIYF.

About this clone: Within the sample, other DNA sequences also encode this same CDR3. This rearrangement joins TRBV28 to TRBJ1-5; D is possibly TRBD1 (6 bases). CDR3 length: 14 residues. Germline values: CDR1 MDHEN, CDR2 SYDVKM. The V gene lost 6 bases and the J gene lost 4 bases, with 13 bases spanning the gap. The CDR3 DNA sequence: TGTGCCAGCAGCCCCGGACAGCCTAATCAGCCCCAGCATTTT. Protein product: CASSPGQPNQPQHF.

CDR3 sequence reads: CASSQEASGRSEQFF. CDR3 DNA: TGTGCCAGCAGCCAAGAAGCTAGCGGGAGATCTGAGCAGTTCTTC. The J gene is TRBJ2-1, the V gene TRBV4-2; 10 nucleotides agree with TRBD2. Germline CDR1 is LGHNA and CDR2 is YNFKEQ. V was clipped by 0 bases and J by 9 bases; unmatched bases: 5. The CDR3 length is 15 residues.

V usage is TRBV28 and J usage is TRBJ2-2; D unclear. The CDR3 consists of 15 residues. Between the trimmed V and J ends, which lost 3 bases and 3 bases, there was a span of 11 bases. The germline gives CDR1 MDHEN, CDR2 SYDVKM. As DNA, the CDR3 is TGTGCCAGCAGTTTGACCTCTCGGGACACCGGGGAGCTGTTTTTT. Translating gives CASSLTSRDTGELFF.

The V and J genes are TRBV19 and TRBJ1-2; D gene ambiguous. Germline CDR1 reads LNHDA; CDR2 reads SQIVND (reference sequence). Trimming cost V 6 bases and J 3 bases, with 17 bases left between them. The CDR3 totals 15 residues. As DNA, the CDR3 is TGTGCCAGTAGCTCCACATGGGAGCAAGACTATGGCTACACCTTC. It yields the protein CASSSTWEQDYGYTF.

This clone has only one observation. Other DNA sequences in the sample encode the same CDR3. This chain joins TRBV28 and TRBJ2-7; D gene unclear. V lost 3 bases and J lost 4, with 7 bases in between. CDR3 length: 12 amino acids. Germline V gene sequence: CDR1 MDHEN, CDR2 SYDVKM. For the CDR3, the DNA is TGTGCCAGCAGTTTTCGTGGGTACGAGCAGTACTTC. Its translation is CASSFRGYEQYF.

The chain employs TRBV5-1 and TRBJ2-5; D possibly corresponds to TRBD2 (5 bases). V was pared by 5 bases and J by 5 bases, with 19 bases between. Germline values: CDR1 SGHRS, CDR2 YFSETQ. The CDR3 covers 15 residues. This CDR3 reads CASRAAERDSETQYF. The CDR3 nucleotides are TGCGCCAGCAGGGCTGCGGAGAGGGATTCGGAGACCCAGTACTTC.

A single count supports this clone. This chain connects TRBV14 to TRBJ2-1, with D possibly matching TRBD1 (5 bases). The CDR3 contains 14 residues. Germline lookup yields CDR1 SGHDN and CDR2 FVKESK. V was trimmed by 3 bases and J by 8 bases, leaving 14 bases between them. This chain's CDR3 is CASSHRQGPDEQFF. The CDR3 DNA reads as TGTGCCAGCAGCCATCGTCAGGGTCCGGATGAGCAGTTCTTC.

The gene calls are TRBV19 and TRBJ1-1; D unclear. CDR3 length: 15 residues. Germline CDR1 reads LNHDA; CDR2 reads SQIVND (reference sequence). The ends were cut back, 1 base at V and 0 bases at J, with 9 bases in the middle. The CDR3 sequence is CASSIVGTMNTEAFF. In DNA, the CDR3 is TGTGCCAGTAGTATAGTAGGTACGATGAACACTGAAGCTTTCTTT.

The chain couples TRBV6-1 to TRBJ2-7; D unclear. Germline CDR1 reads MNHNS; CDR2 reads SASEGT. There are 14 residues in the CDR3. V dropped 5 bases and J dropped 0 bases, with 11 bases sitting between them. The CDR3 spells CASSLVLTSYEQYF. The CDR3 coding sequence is TGTGCCAGCAGTCTGGTCCTCACCTCCTACGAGCAGTACTTC.

This rearrangement joins TRBV28 to TRBJ1-6, with D maybe TRBD1 (6 bases). Germline CDR1 MDHEN, CDR2 SYDVKM. The length of the CDR3 is 14 residues. V was trimmed by 7 bases and J by 4 bases, leaving 11 bases between them. As DNA, the CDR3 is TGTGCCAGCATCATAGGGGGTTATAATTCACCCCTCCACTTT. Its translation: CASIIGGYNSPLHF. The full variable domain, with the rest looked up from reference TRBV28 and TRBJ1-6, is DVKVTQSSRYLVKRTGEKVFLECVQDMDHENMFWYRQDPGLGLRLIYFSYDVKMKEKGDIPEGYSVSREKKERFSLILESASTNQTSMYLCASIIGGYNSPLHFGNGTRLTVT.

The chain recombines TRBV10-3 with TRBJ2-3; TRBD2 might be the D (5 bases). The ends were cut back, 0 bases at V and 3 bases at J, with 19 bases in the middle. Germline CDR1 is ENHRY and CDR2 is SYGVKD. The CDR3 runs to 18 residues. The CDR3, as DNA: TGTGCCATCAGTGAGTCGTTTGGGAGCCGGCTGCCAACAGATACGCAGTATTTT. Translation: CAISESFGSRLPTDTQYF.

This chain connects TRBV18 to TRBJ2-3; D possibly uses TRBD1 or TRBD2 (5 bases each). The length of the CDR3 is 14 residues. V was pared by 4 bases and J by 2 bases, with 10 bases between. Germline V gives CDR1 KGHSH, CDR2 LQKENI. The CDR3 DNA reads as TGTGCCAGCTCACTCGGGACGTTCACAGATACGCAGTATTTT. Translated, it gives CASSLGTFTDTQYF.

This clone was seen only once. This chain joins TRBV5-1 and TRBJ2-7; perhaps TRBD2 as D (6 bases). V was cut by 4 bases and J by 2 bases, with 13 bases left in between. The CDR3 sequence is 14 residues long. Germline V lookup: CDR1 SGHRS, CDR2 YFSETQ. CDR3 DNA sequence: TGCGCCAGCAGCGGCCTGACGGGAGCCTACGAGCAGTACTTC. Its translation is CASSGLTGAYEQYF.

To note about this clone: The sample has other DNA sequences that encode this CDR3 too. This chain joins TRBV5-1 and TRBJ2-7; D is undetermined. V lost 0 bases and J 1 base, leaving 8 bases between the germline ends. Germline V gene lookup returns CDR1 SGHRS and CDR2 YFSETQ. CDR3 length equals 14 residues. The CDR3 region is CASSLVTDSYEQYF. The DNA of the CDR3 is TGCGCCAGCAGCTTGGTAACAGATTCCTACGAGCAGTACTTC.

The rearrangement links TRBV28 to TRBJ1-3; no firm D call. CDR3 size: 16 residues. Germline CDR1 reads MDHEN; CDR2 reads SYDVKM. V was shortened by 5 bases and J by 0 bases, with 14 bases between the two germline ends. This CDR3 is CASSTRTRLSGNTIYF. The CDR3, as DNA: TGTGCCAGCAGTACCCGAACGAGGCTCTCTGGAAACACCATATATTTT.

This clone was counted only a few times. The chain recombines TRBV18 with TRBJ2-2; the D gene is possibly TRBD1 (5 bases). The CDR3 spans 16 residues. Trimming pared 1 base from V and 0 bases from J, leaving 9 bases between. Germline-derived CDR1 and CDR2 are KGHSH and LQKENI. The CDR3 region is CASSPLTVTNTGELFF. CDR3 DNA sequence: TGTGCCAGCTCACCACTGACAGTAACGAACACCGGGGAGCTGTTTTTT.

The chain is built from TRBV5-1 and TRBJ1-1; the D gene is possibly TRBD1 (5 bases). Looked up from germline, CDR1 is SGHRS and CDR2 is YFSETQ. The CDR3 is 15 amino acids. Trimming removed 2 bases from V and 6 bases from J, with 17 bases in between. The CDR3 here is CASSFQGTLGAEAFF. The CDR3 coding sequence is TGCGCCAGCAGCTTTCAGGGTACGTTGGGGGCTGAAGCTTTCTTT.

This clone was seen once. The chain couples TRBV11-2 to TRBJ2-7; TRBD2 matches 9 bases. The CDR3 runs to 15 residues. Trimming removed 3 bases from V and 5 bases from J; junction bases left unmatched: 8. The V gene's germline CDR1 is SGHAT and CDR2 FQNNGV. The CDR3 loop is CASSFRREGLNEQYF. CDR3 sequence (DNA): TGTGCCAGCAGCTTCAGGCGGGAGGGCCTCAACGAGCAGTACTTC.